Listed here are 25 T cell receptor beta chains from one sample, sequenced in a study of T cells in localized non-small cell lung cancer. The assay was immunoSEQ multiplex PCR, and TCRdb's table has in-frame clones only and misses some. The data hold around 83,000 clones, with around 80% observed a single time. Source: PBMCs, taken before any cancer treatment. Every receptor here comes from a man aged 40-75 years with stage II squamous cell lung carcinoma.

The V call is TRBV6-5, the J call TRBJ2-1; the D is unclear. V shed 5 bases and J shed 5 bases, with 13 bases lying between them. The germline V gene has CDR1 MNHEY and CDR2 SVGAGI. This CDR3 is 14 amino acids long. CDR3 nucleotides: TGTGCCAGCAGTGTCAGGTACCGCGACAATGAGCAGTTCTTC. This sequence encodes CASSVRYRDNEQFF.

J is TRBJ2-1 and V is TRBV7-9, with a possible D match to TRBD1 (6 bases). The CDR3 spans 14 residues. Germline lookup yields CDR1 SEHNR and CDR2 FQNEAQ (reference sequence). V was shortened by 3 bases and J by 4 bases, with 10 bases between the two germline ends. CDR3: CASSFRGEYNEQFF. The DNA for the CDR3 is TGTGCCAGCAGCTTCAGGGGCGAGTACAATGAGCAGTTCTTC.

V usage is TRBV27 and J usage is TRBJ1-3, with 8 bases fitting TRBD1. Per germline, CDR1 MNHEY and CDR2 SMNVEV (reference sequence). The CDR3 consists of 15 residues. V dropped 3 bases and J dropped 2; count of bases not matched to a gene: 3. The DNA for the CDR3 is TGTGCCAGCAGTTTTGGCAGGGGGCCTGGAAACACCATATATTTT. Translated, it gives CASSFGRGPGNTIYF.

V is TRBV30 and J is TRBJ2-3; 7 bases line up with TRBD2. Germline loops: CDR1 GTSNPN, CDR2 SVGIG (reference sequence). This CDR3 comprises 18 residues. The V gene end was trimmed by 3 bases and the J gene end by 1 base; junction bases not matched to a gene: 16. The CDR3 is CAWSPGGGGRRRTDTQYF. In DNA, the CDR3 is TGTGCCTGGAGCCCGGGGGGTGGCGGGAGACGCCGCACAGATACGCAGTATTTT.

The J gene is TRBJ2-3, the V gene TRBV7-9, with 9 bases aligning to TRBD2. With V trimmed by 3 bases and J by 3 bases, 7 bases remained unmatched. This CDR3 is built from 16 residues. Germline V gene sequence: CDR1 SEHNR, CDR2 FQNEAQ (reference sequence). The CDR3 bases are TGTGCCAGCAGCTTTCCCTTGCGGGAGGGTACAGATACGCAGTATTTT. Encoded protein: CASSFPLREGTDTQYF. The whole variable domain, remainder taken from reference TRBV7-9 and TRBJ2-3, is DTGVSQNPRHKITKRGQNVTFRCDPISEHNRLYWYRQTLGQGPEFLTYFQNEAQLEKSRLLSDRFSAERPKGSFSTLEIQRTEQGDSAMYLCASSFPLREGTDTQYFGPGTRLTVL.

This CDR3 reads CASSPTDRGPYEQYF. CDR3 DNA: TGTGCCAGCAGTCCAACCGACAGGGGCCCTTACGAGCAGTACTTC. The V and J genes are TRBV28 and TRBJ2-7; 8 bases align to TRBD1. J gave up 4 bases and V 5 bases, and 10 bases lay outside the gene matches. This CDR3 spans 15 amino acids. CDR1 MDHEN and CDR2 SYDVKM come from the germline V gene.

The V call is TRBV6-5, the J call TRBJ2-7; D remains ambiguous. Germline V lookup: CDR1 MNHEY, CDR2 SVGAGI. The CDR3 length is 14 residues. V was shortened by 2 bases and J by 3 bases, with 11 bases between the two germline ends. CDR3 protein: CASSYRASLYEQYF. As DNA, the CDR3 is TGTGCCAGCAGTTACCGGGCATCCCTCTACGAGCAGTACTTC.

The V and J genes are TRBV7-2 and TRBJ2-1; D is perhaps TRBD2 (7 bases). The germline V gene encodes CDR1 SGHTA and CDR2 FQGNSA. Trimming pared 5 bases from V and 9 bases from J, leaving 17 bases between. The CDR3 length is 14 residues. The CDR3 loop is CASSPLGGQGEQFF. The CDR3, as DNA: TGTGCCAGCAGCCCACTCGGGGGGCAGGGTGAGCAGTTCTTC.

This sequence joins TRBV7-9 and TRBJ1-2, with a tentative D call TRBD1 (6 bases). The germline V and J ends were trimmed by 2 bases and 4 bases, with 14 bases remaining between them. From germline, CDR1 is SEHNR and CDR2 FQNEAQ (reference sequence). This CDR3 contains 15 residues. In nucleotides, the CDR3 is TGTGCCAGCAGCTTAATGGCCAGGGGCGTCTATGGCTACACCTTC. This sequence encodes CASSLMARGVYGYTF. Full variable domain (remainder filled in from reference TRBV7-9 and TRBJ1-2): DTGVSQNPRHKITKRGQNVTFRCDPISEHNRLYWYRQTLGQGPEFLTYFQNEAQLEKSRLLSDRFSAERPKGSFSTLEIQRTEQGDSAMYLCASSLMARGVYGYTFGSGTRLTVV.

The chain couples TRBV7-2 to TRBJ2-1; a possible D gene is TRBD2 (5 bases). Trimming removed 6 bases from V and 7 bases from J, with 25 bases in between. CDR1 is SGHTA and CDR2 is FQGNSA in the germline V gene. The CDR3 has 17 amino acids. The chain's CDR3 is CASSFSPRTGVKNEQFF. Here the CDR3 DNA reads TGTGCCAGCAGTTTCTCACCCCGTACCGGGGTGAAAAATGAGCAGTTCTTC.

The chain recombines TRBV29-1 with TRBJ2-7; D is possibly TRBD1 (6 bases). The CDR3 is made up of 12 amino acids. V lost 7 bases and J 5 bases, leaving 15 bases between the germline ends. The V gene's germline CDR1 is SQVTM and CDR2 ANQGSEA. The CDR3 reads CSARPTGDEQYF. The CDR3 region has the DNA TGCAGCGCCCGACCGACAGGTGACGAGCAGTACTTC.

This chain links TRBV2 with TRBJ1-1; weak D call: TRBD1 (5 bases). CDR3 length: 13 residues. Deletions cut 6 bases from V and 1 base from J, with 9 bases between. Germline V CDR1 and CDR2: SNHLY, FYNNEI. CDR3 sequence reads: CASRGTGNTEAFF. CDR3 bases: TGTGCCAGCAGGGGAACAGGGAACACTGAAGCTTTCTTT.

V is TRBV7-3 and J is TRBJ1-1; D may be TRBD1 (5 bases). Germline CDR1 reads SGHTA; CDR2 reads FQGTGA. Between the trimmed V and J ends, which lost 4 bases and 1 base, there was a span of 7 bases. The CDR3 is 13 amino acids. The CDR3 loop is CASSSGWNTEAFF. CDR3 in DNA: TGTGCCAGCAGCTCAGGGTGGAACACTGAAGCTTTCTTT.

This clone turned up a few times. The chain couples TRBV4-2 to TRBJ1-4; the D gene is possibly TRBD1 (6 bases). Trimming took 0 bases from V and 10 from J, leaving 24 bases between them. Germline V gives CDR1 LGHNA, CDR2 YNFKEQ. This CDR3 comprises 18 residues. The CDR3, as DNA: TGTGCCAGCAGCCAAGATGGATTGGGGGTAGACAGGTGGGGAAAACTGTTTTTT. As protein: CASSQDGLGVDRWGKLFF.

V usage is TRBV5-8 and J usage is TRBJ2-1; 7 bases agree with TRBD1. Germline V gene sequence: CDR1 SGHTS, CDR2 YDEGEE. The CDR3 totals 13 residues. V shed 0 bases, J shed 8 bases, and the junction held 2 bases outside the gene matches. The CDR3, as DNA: TGTGCCAGCAGCTTGGGACAGGGCCATGAGCAGTTCTTC. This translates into CASSLGQGHEQFF.

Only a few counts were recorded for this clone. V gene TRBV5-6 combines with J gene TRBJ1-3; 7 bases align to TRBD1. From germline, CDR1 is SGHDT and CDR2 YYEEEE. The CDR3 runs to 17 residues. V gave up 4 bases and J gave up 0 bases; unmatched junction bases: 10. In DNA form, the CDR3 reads TGTGCCAGCAGCGGGGGGACAGTTCCCTTCTCTGGAAACACCATATATTTT. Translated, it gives CASSGGTVPFSGNTIYF.

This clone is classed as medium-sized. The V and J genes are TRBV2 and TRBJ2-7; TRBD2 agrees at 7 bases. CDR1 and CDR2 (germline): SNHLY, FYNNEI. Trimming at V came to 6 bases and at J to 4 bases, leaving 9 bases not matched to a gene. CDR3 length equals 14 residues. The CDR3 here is CASRWEGSTYEQYF. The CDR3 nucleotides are TGTGCCAGCAGATGGGAGGGTAGTACATACGAGCAGTACTTC.

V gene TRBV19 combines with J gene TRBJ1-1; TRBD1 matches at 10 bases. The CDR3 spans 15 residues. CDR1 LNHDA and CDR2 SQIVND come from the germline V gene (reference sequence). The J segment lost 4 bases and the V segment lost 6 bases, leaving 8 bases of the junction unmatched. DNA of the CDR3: TGTGCCAGTAGCACCGGGACAGGGGTTGTCACTGAAGCTTTCTTT. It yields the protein CASSTGTGVVTEAFF.

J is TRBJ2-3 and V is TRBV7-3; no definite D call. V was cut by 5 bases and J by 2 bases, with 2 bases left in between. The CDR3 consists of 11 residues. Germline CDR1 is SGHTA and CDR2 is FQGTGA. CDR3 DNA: TGTGCCAGCAGCGACACAGATACGCAGTATTTT. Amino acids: CASSDTDTQYF.

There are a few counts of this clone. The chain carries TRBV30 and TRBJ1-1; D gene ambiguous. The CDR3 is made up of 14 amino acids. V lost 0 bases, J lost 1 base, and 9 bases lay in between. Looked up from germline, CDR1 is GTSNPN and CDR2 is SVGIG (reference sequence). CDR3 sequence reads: CAWSVLGPNTEAFF. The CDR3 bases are TGTGCCTGGAGTGTACTCGGTCCGAACACTGAAGCTTTCTTT.

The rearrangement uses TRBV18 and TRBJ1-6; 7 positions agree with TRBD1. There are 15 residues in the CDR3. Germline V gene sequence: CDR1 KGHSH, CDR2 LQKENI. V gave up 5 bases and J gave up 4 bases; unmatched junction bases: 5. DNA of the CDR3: TGTGCCAGCTCAGCGGGACAGTCATATAATTCACCCCTCCACTTT. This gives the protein CASSAGQSYNSPLHF.

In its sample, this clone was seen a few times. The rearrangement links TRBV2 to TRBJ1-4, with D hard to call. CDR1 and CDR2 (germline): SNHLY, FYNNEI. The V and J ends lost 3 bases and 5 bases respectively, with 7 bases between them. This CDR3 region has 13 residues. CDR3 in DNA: TGTGCCAGCAGTGACAGACTGAATGAAAAACTGTTTTTT. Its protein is CASSDRLNEKLFF.

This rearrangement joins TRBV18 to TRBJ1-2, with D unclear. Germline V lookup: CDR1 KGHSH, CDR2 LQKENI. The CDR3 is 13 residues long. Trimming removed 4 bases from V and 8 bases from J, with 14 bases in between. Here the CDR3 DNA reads TGTGCCAGCTCACACGACTCTGGGCGCGGCTACACCTTC. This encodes CASSHDSGRGYTF.

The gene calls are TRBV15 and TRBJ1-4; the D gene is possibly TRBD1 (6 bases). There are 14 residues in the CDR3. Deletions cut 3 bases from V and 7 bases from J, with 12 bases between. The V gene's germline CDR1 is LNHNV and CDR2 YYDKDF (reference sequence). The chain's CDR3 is CATSSANRVEKLFF. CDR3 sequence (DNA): TGTGCCACCAGCAGCGCCAACAGGGTTGAAAAACTGTTTTTT.

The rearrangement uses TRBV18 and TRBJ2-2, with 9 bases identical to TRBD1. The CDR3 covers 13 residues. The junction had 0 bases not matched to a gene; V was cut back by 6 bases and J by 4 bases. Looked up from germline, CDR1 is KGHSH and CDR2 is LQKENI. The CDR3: CASSGQGTGELFF. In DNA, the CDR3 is TGTGCCAGCTCGGGACAGGGCACCGGGGAGCTGTTTTTT.